This T cell receptor beta chain comes out of a study of CD8 T cells in Susac syndrome. V was pared by 0 bases and J by 10 bases, with 6 bases of the junction left unmatched. Germline CDR1 reads ENHRY; CDR2 reads SYGVKD. This CDR3 is 15 amino acids long. RNA amounts of about 0.5 to 1 ug underwent reverse transcription with random hexamers. Coverage of TCR beta CDR3 amplification by immunoSEQ multiplex PCR extended to 54 Vbeta and 13 Jbeta. TCRdb re-derived calls from the immunoSEQ multiplex PCR reads in MiXCR, one entry per CDR3 protein. The profile shows around 300,000 distinct CDR3 sequences, almost 85% of them singletons.

The TCR was taken from a human donor with multiple sclerosis. The chain joins TRBV10-3 to TRBJ2-1, with TRBD2 identical over 10 bases. The specimen was CD8+ T cells from PBMCs. The chain's CDR3 is CAISESSGRAYEQFF. The CDR3 coding sequence is TGTGCCATCAGTGAGTCAAGCGGGAGGGCCTACGAGCAGTTCTTC.